These 20 T cell receptor beta chains came from one sample sequenced in a study of blood T cell repertoires in COVID-19. Libraries were prepared by immunoSEQ multiplex PCR; TCRdb keeps only in-frame clonotypes and omits some of them. This table has 350,000 to 450,000 clones, around 89% appearing once. Material for sequencing was peripheral blood. These receptors all come from a woman in her thirties or forties with COVID-19, enrolled during active disease.

The chain combines TRBV19 with TRBJ1-5; possible D gene TRBD1, 6 bases. The V and J ends lost 9 bases and 2 bases respectively, with 14 bases between them. The CDR3 runs 14 residues. Looked up from germline, CDR1 is LNHDA and CDR2 is SQIVND (reference sequence). This chain's CDR3 is CASKQGTRNQPQHF. The CDR3 region has the DNA TGTGCCAGCAAACAGGGCACCCGCAATCAGCCCCAGCATTTT.

The chain has TRBV19 and TRBJ1-2; D is uncertain. From germline, CDR1 is LNHDA and CDR2 SQIVND (reference sequence). This CDR3 has 14 residues. Trimming took off 5 bases at V and 0 bases at J, with 10 bases between the two ends. The CDR3 reads CASSHVTANYGYTF. CDR3 DNA: TGTGCCAGTAGTCATGTGACTGCTAACTATGGCTACACCTTC. Together with reference TRBV19 and TRBJ1-2, the CDR3 gives the full variable domain: DGGITQSPKYLFRKEGQNVTLSCEQNLNHDAMYWYRQDPGQGLRLIYYSQIVNDFQKGDIAEGYSVSREKKESFPLTVTSAQKNPTAFYLCASSHVTANYGYTFGSGTRLTVV.

V and J are TRBV28 and TRBJ1-5; 7 bases are a match to TRBD1. This CDR3 contains 17 residues. The germline gives CDR1 MDHEN, CDR2 SYDVKM. J lost 3 bases, V lost 3 bases, and 11 bases had no gene match. The CDR3 here is CASSFLRGRVTNQPQHF. For the CDR3, the DNA is TGTGCCAGCAGTTTTCTAAGGGGGCGTGTGACCAATCAGCCCCAGCATTTT.

This clone came up once. The V and J genes are TRBV4-2 and TRBJ2-7, with unresolved D. V was shortened by 1 base and J by 7 bases, with 14 bases between the two germline ends. The length of the CDR3 is 14 residues. Per the germline V gene, CDR1 is LGHNA and CDR2 is YNFKEQ. CDR3 in amino acids: CASSQGSRLLEQYF. The CDR3 DNA follows: TGTGCCAGCAGCCAAGGCAGCAGGCTTTTGGAGCAGTACTTC.

The chain joins TRBV7-6 to TRBJ2-4, with 9 bases identical to TRBD2. CDR1 SGHVS and CDR2 FNYEAQ come from the germline V gene. With 5 bases clipped from V and 7 bases from J, the junction kept 15 bases outside the gene matches. The CDR3 runs 17 residues. The CDR3, as DNA: TGTGCCAGCAGCCTCGGGGCTAGCGGGGCCCGGGGGAACATTCAGTACTTC. Its protein product is CASSLGASGARGNIQYF. Looking up the rest from reference TRBV7-6 and TRBJ2-4 gives the full variable domain: GAGVSQSPRYKVTKRGQDVALRCDPISGHVSLYWYRQALGQGPEFLTYFNYEAQQDKSGLPNDRFSAERPEGSISTLTIQRTEQRDSAMYRCASSLGASGARGNIQYFGAGTRLSVL.

Notes on this clone: The junction shows a germline mismatch at one end, possibly a read error. V usage is TRBV5-4 and J usage is TRBJ2-7, with 7 bases that match TRBD2. The CDR3 extends over 14 amino acids. The germline gives CDR1 SGHNT, CDR2 YYREEE (reference sequence). Here the CDR3 reads CASSLHPQPGGGPF. The CDR3 coding sequence is TGTGCCAGCAGCTTACACCCCCAACCGGGGGGAGGGCCCTTC.

The chain recombines TRBV19 with TRBJ1-3; D not certain. Germline CDR1 reads LNHDA; CDR2 reads SQIVND (reference sequence). Trimming took off 3 bases at V and 0 bases at J, with 6 bases between the two ends. This CDR3 spans 14 amino acids. CDR3 coding DNA: TGTGCCAGTAGTATCCACACCTCTGGAAACACCATATATTTT. Encoded protein: CASSIHTSGNTIYF.

V usage is TRBV29-1 and J usage is TRBJ2-7; TRBD1 matches at 9 bases. Unmatched junction bases numbered 3, after V lost 6 bases and J lost 0 bases. From germline, CDR1 is SQVTM and CDR2 ANQGSEA. This CDR3 comprises 13 residues. CDR3 loop: CSVTGGASYEQYF. The CDR3 nucleotides are TGCAGCGTGACAGGGGGGGCCTCCTACGAGCAGTACTTC.

The chain combines TRBV7-3 with TRBJ1-4; TRBD1 is a possible D gene (5 bases). The V gene's germline CDR1 is SGHTA and CDR2 FQGTGA. The length of the CDR3 is 15 residues. The V end was cut by 5 bases, the J end by 2 bases, with 12 bases between. The CDR3 spells CASSLSGGTNEKLFF. Here the CDR3 DNA reads TGTGCCAGCAGCCTCAGTGGGGGGACTAATGAAAAACTGTTTTTT.

The rearrangement uses TRBV2 and TRBJ1-2; D uncertain. The CDR3 loop spans 15 amino acids. Germline CDR1 reads SNHLY; CDR2 reads FYNNEI. V lost 2 bases and J lost 5, with 15 bases in between. The CDR3 sequence: CASSEIGEGGYGYTF. The CDR3 DNA is TGTGCCAGCAGTGAAATCGGGGAGGGTGGGTATGGCTACACCTTC.

The gene calls are TRBV12-3 or TRBV12-4 and TRBJ2-7; D is unclear. The CDR3 contains 13 residues. With 4 bases removed from V and 5 bases from J, the gap between germline ends came to 12 bases. The CDR3 nucleotides are TGTGCCAGCAGTTGGAACGGGTGGAACGAGCAGTACTTC. It yields the protein CASSWNGWNEQYF.

V gene TRBV13 combines with J gene TRBJ1-3; maybe TRBD1 (5 bases). With 2 bases removed from V and 2 bases from J, the gap between germline ends came to 10 bases. The CDR3 sequence is 15 residues long. Germline V gene sequence: CDR1 PRHDT, CDR2 FYEKMQ (reference sequence). This CDR3 reads CASSLYGGTGNTIYF. The DNA for the CDR3 is TGTGCCAGCAGCTTATATGGGGGGACTGGAAACACCATATATTTT.

This chain joins TRBV5-1 and TRBJ1-1; tentative D call: TRBD1 (5 bases). CDR3 size: 14 residues. Trimming stripped 3 bases from V and 3 bases from J, with 12 bases between. Per germline, CDR1 SGHRS and CDR2 YFSETQ. This CDR3 reads CASSSWSRDTEAFF. The CDR3 coding sequence is TGCGCCAGCAGCTCCTGGTCCAGGGACACTGAAGCTTTCTTT.

The chain has TRBV7-9 and TRBJ1-1; 7 nucleotides match TRBD1. The CDR3 runs to 13 residues. V was clipped by 5 bases and J by 12 bases; unmatched bases: 12. The germline CDR1 and CDR2 sequences are SEHNR and FQNEAQ (reference sequence). The DNA of the CDR3 is TGTGCCAGCAGCCCTTCTATCGACAGGGCAACTTTCTTT. The encoded protein is CASSPSIDRATFF.

The chain recombines TRBV28 with TRBJ1-1; D unclear. The CDR3 extends over 12 amino acids. Deletions cut 2 bases from V and 4 bases from J, with 5 bases between. CDR1 is MDHEN and CDR2 is SYDVKM in the germline V gene. Here the CDR3 DNA reads TGTGCCAGCAGTTTAAGAGGCACTGAAGCTTTCTTT. It translates to CASSLRGTEAFF.

There are a few counts of this clone. The rearrangement links TRBV15 to TRBJ2-7; D is possibly TRBD1 (6 bases). The germline V gene encodes CDR1 LNHNV and CDR2 YYDKDF (reference sequence). The CDR3 extends over 13 amino acids. V lost 4 bases to trimming and J lost 2 bases, with 9 bases between them. The CDR3 sequence: CATSTGQTYEQYF. The CDR3 DNA reads TGTGCCACCAGCACAGGACAGACCTACGAGCAGTACTTC.

The chain recombines TRBV5-1 with TRBJ1-2; D is perhaps TRBD1 (6 bases). This CDR3 is built from 13 residues. CDR1 and CDR2 (germline): SGHRS, YFSETQ. Trimming cost V 0 bases and J 5 bases, with 8 bases left between them. CDR3 residues: CASSLGDRYGYTF. CDR3 nucleotides: TGCGCCAGCAGCTTGGGCGACAGGTATGGCTACACCTTC.

The chain employs TRBV27 and TRBJ2-6; D might be TRBD2 (6 bases). Germline V CDR1 and CDR2: MNHEY, SMNVEV (reference sequence). The V end was cut by 3 bases, the J end by 0 bases, with 15 bases between. The CDR3 length is 18 residues. Written as DNA, the CDR3 is TGTGCCAGCAGTTTTTCTAGCGTGCTCTTCTCTGGGGCCAACGTCCTGACTTTC. Amino acid sequence: CASSFSSVLFSGANVLTF. The whole variable domain, filled in from reference TRBV27 and TRBJ2-6, reads EAQVTQNPRYLITVTGKKLTVTCSQNMNHEYMSWYRQDPGLGLRQIYYSMNVEVTDKGDVPEGYKVSRKEKRNFPLILESPSPNQTSLYFCASSFSSVLFSGANVLTFGAGSRLTVL.

The genes are TRBV5-1 and TRBJ1-2; D not resolved. CDR1 is SGHRS, CDR2 YFSETQ, per germline. V was pared by 5 bases and J by 0 bases, with 14 bases between. The CDR3 runs to 15 residues. This chain's CDR3 is CASRSTLSANYGYTF. The DNA of the CDR3 is TGCGCCAGCAGGTCCACTCTCTCCGCTAACTATGGCTACACCTTC.

The chain couples TRBV15 to TRBJ1-1; TRBD1 agrees at 8 bases. The CDR3 spans 16 residues. V shed 5 bases and J 5 bases; nucleotides not matched to a gene: 13. Germline CDR1 reads LNHNV; CDR2 reads YYDKDF (reference sequence). The CDR3 region is CATSLPRQGLRTEAFF. Here the CDR3 DNA reads TGTGCCACCAGCCTCCCCCGACAGGGGTTAAGGACTGAAGCTTTCTTT.